The clone carrying this TCR beta chain appeared once. Its antigen is not known. This record comes from a study of T cell responses to AZD1222 COVID-19 vaccine. J lost 9 bases, V lost 5 bases, and 13 bases had no gene match. CDR1 and CDR2 from the germline V gene are MNHEY and SMNVEV (reference sequence). This CDR3 has 16 residues. This table comes from immunoSEQ multiplex PCR, and its TCRdb copy is limited to in-frame clones, with some not included. The table shows some 150,000 clones, with about 92% occurring only once. Regarding the study as a whole: Baseline antibody screening turned up just a handful of seropositive AZD1222 recipients.

V usage is TRBV27 and J usage is TRBJ1-6, with TRBD1 identical over 7 bases. The receptor was isolated from an adult in good health. The sample consisted of peripheral blood, taken on day 0 of AZD1222 vaccination. The CDR3 coding sequence is TGTGCCAGCAGTCCCCGACAGGGAAGGAACGGTTCACCCCTCCACTTT. Translated: CASSPRQGRNGSPLHF.